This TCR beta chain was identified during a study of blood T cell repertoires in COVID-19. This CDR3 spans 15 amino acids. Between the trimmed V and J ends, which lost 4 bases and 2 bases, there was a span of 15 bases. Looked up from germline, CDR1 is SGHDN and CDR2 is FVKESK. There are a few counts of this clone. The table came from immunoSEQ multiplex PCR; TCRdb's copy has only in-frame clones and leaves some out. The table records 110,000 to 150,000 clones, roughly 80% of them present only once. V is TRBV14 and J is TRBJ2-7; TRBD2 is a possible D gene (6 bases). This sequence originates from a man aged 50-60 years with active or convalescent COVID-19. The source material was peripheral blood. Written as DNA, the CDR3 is TGTGCCAGCAGCCCCACGATAGCGGCCACCTACGAGCAGTACTTC. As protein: CASSPTIAATYEQYF.